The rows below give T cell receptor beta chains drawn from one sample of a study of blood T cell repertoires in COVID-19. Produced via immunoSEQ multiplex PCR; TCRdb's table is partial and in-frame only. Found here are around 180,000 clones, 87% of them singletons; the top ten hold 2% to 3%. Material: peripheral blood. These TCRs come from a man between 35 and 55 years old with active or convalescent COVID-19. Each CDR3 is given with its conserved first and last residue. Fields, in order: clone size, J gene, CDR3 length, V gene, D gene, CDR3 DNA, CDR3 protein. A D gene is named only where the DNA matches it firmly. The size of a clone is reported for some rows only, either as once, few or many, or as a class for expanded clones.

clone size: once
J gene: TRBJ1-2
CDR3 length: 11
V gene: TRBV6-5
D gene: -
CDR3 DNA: TGTGCCAGCAGCGACTCCAGCGGCTACACCTTC
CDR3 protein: CASSDSSGYTF

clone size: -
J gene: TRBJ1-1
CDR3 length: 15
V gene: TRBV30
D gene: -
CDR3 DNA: TGTGCCTGGAGTCGCATGGGGGGGGCGAACACTGAAGCTTTCTTT
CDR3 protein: CAWSRMGGANTEAFF

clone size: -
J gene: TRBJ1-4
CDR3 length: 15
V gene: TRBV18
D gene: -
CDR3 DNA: TGTGCCAGCTCACCACCAGGAGTAGGAGGTGAAAAACTGTTTTTT
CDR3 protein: CASSPPGVGGEKLFF

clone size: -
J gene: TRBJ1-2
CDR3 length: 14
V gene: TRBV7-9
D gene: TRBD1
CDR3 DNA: TGTGCCAGCAGGCGGACAGGGGAAAACTATGGCTACACCTTC
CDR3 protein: CASRRTGENYGYTF

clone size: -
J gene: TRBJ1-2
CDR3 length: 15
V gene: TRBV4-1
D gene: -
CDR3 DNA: TGCGCCAGCAGCCAAGCAGGTGGTGCTAACTATGGCTACACCTTC
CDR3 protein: CASSQAGGANYGYTF

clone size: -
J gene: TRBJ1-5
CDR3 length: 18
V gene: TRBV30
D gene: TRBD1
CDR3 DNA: TGTGCCTGGAGTTTACCTCGACAGGGCCCTCGCAGCAATCAGCCCCAGCATTTT
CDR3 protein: CAWSLPRQGPRSNQPQHF

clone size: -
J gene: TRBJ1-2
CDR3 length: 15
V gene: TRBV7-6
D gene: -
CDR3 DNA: TGTGCCAGCAGCTTAGCGCCGGGTTTTAACTATGGCTACACCTTC
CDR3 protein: CASSLAPGFNYGYTF

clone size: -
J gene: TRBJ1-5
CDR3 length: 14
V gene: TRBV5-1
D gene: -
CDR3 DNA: TGCGCCAGCAGCCCGGCCCTAGGAGCCCAGCCCCAGCATTTT
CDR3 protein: CASSPALGAQPQHF

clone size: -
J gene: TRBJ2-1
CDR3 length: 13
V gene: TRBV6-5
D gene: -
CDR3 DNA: TGTGCCAGCAGTAAAACGGACTATTTTGAGCAGTTCTTC
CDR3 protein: CASSKTDYFEQFF

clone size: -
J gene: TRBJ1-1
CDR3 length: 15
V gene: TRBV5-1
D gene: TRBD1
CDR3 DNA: TGCGCCAGCAGTCTAGTCGGGACAGGGTTCACTGAAGCTTTCTTT
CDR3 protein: CASSLVGTGFTEAFF

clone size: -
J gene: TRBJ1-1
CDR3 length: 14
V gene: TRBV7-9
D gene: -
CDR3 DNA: TGTGCCAGCAGCTCCCAGGCGGGGGCAACTGAAGCTTTCTTT
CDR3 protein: CASSSQAGATEAFF

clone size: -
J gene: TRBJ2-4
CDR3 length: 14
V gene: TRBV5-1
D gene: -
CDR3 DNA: TGCGCCAGCAGCTTGCAGGGTTTAGTGGGCATTCAGTACTTC
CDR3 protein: CASSLQGLVGIQYF

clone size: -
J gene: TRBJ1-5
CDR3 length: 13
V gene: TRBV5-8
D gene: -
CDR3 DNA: TGTGCCAGCGGAGGGGTTAGCAATCAGCCCCAGCATTTT
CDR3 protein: CASGGVSNQPQHF

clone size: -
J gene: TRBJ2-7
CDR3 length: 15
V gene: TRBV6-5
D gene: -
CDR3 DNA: TGTGCCAGCAGTTACTCGTTCCGACAGTCCTACGAGCAGTACTTC
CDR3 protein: CASSYSFRQSYEQYF

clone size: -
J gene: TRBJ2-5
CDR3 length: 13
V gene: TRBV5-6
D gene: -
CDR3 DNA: TGTGCCAGCACCGATGCGGCCGTTGAGACCCAGTACTTC
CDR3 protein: CASTDAAVETQYF

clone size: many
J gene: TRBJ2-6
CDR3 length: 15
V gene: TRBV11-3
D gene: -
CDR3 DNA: TGTGCCAGCAGCTTTGACAACTCTGGGGCCAACGTCCTGACTTTC
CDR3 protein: CASSFDNSGANVLTF

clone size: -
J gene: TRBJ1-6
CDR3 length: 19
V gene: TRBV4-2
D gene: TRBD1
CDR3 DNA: TGTGCCAGCAGCCGTCAAATTACAGGGGCCAGCTCCTATAATTCACCCCTCCACTTT
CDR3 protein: CASSRQITGASSYNSPLHF

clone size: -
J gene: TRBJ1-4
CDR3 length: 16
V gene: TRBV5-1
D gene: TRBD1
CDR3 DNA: TGCGCCAGCAGCTTACAGGGGCCGTTCTCTAATGAAAAACTGTTTTTT
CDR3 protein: CASSLQGPFSNEKLFF

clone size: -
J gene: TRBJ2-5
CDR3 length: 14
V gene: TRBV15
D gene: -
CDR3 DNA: TGTGCCACCCGGGACTTTGACATCCAAGAGACCCAGTACTTC
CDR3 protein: CATRDFDIQETQYF

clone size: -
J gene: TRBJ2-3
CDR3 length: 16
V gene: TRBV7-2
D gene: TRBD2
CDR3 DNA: TGTGCCAGCAGCTTAGTGGCTAGCGGGGGGGGAGATACGCAGTATTTT
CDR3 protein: CASSLVASGGGDTQYF

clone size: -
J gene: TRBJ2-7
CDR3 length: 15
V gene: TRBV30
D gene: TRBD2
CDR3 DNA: TGTGCCTGGAGTGTACGTACTAGCGGGGGTTCAGAGCAGTACTTC
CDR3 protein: CAWSVRTSGGSEQYF

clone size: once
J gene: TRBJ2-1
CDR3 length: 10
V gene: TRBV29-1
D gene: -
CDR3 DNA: TGCAGCGTTGCAGGGCCTGAGCAGTTCTTC
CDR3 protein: CSVAGPEQFF

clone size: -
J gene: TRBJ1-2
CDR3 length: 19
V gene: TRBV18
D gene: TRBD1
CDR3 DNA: TGTGCCAGCTCACCAATTTTGCAGGGACAGGAGGTTCAGAACTATGGCTACACCTTC
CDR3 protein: CASSPILQGQEVQNYGYTF

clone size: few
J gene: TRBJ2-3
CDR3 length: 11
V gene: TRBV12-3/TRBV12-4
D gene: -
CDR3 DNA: TGTGCCAGCAGTTTGAGAGATACGCAGTATTTT
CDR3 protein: CASSLRDTQYF

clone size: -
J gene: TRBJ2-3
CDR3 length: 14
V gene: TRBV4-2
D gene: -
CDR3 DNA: TGTGCCAGCAGCCAAGCGGGGGGCCCAGATACGCAGTATTTT
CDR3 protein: CASSQAGGPDTQYF

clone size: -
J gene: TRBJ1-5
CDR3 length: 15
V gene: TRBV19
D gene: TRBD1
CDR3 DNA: TGTGCCAGTAGTAGCGAGGGGGCCCCCAATCAGCCCCAGCATTTT
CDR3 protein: CASSSEGAPNQPQHF

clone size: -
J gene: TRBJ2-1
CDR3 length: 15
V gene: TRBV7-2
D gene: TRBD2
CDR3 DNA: TGTGCCAGCAGCTCCACCGGGACTAACTACAATGAGCAGTTCTTC
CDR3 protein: CASSSTGTNYNEQFF

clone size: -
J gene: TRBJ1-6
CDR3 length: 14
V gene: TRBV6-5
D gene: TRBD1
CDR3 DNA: TGTGCCAGCAGTAGACAGGGGGAGAATTCACCCCTCCACTTT
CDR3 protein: CASSRQGENSPLHF

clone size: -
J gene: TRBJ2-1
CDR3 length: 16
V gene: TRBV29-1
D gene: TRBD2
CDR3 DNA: TGCAGCGGACATCCGGGACTAGCGGGGGGGCCGAATGAGCAGTTCTTC
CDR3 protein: CSGHPGLAGGPNEQFF

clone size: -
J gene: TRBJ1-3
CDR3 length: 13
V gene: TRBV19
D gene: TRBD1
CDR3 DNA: TGTGCCAGTACACAGGGGACTGGAAACACCATATATTTT
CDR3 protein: CASTQGTGNTIYF